These T cell receptor beta chains were read from a single sample in a study of blood T cell repertoires in COVID-19. The table came from immunoSEQ multiplex PCR; TCRdb's copy has only in-frame clones and leaves some out. The sample lists approximately 190,000 clones; just under 85% were seen once. Sample: peripheral blood. The receptors were gathered from a woman aged 70-85 years with active or convalescent COVID-19. Both conserved end residues are part of each CDR3. D genes are given only for firm matches. Only part of the rows carry a size: once, few, many, or a class if the clone is expanded.

j_gene,d_gene,v_gene,abundance,CDR3aa,CDR3nt
TRBJ2-1,TRBD2,TRBV11-1,.,CASSPGLARYNEQFF,TGTGCCAGCAGCCCGGGACTAGCTCGGTACAATGAGCAGTTCTTC
TRBJ2-7,TRBD1,TRBV2,once,CASRGQGAFNEQYF,TGTGCCAGCAGGGGACAGGGGGCGTTCAACGAGCAGTACTTC
TRBJ2-1,.,TRBV7-2,.,CASSLLSGYNEQFF,TGTGCCAGCAGCCTGCTTAGCGGATACAATGAGCAGTTCTTC
TRBJ2-7,TRBD1,TRBV3-1/TRBV3-2,once,CASSQGDRQYF,TGTGCCAGCAGCCAGGGGGACAGACAGTACTTC
TRBJ2-3,.,TRBV5-1,.,CASSSGRTDTQYF,TGCGCCAGCAGCTCTGGGAGGACAGATACGCAGTATTTT
TRBJ2-3,.,TRBV5-1,.,CASSLGGTLSTDTQYF,TGCGCCAGCAGCTTGGGGGGGACTCTCAGCACAGATACGCAGTATTTT
TRBJ2-3,.,TRBV7-9,few,CASSLRAGISGTDTQYF,TGTGCCAGCAGCTTACGGGCCGGGATATCGGGCACAGATACGCAGTATTTT
TRBJ1-1,TRBD1,TRBV7-9,.,CASSFRDRATEAFF,TGTGCCAGCAGCTTCCGAGACAGGGCCACTGAAGCTTTCTTT
TRBJ2-7,.,TRBV2,few,CASSSLVSYEQYF,TGTGCCAGCAGTTCTCTAGTCAGTTACGAGCAGTACTTC
TRBJ2-7,TRBD2,TRBV7-3,.,CASSLTARSGSGYEQYF,TGTGCCAGCAGCTTAACAGCTAGGAGCGGGAGTGGCTACGAGCAGTACTTC
TRBJ2-4,TRBD2,TRBV10-2,.,CASSGAGVGNIQYF,TGCGCCAGCAGTGGGGCGGGGGTTGGGAACATTCAGTACTTC
TRBJ2-3,.,TRBV7-3,.,CASSPANLDTQYF,TGTGCCAGCAGCCCCGCGAATCTAGATACGCAGTATTTT
TRBJ2-7,.,TRBV3-1/TRBV3-2,.,CASSQEGLAYEQYF,TGTGCCAGCAGCCAAGAGGGGCTAGCCTACGAGCAGTACTTC